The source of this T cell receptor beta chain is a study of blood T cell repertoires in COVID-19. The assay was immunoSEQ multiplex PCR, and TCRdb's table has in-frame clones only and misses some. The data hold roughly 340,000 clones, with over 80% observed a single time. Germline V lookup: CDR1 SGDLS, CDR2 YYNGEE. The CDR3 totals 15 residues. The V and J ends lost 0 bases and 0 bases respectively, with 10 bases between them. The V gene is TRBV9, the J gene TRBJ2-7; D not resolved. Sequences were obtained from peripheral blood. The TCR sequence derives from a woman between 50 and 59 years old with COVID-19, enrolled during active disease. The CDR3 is CASSVGRISSYEQYF. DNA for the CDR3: TGTGCCAGCAGCGTAGGCCGTATTAGCTCCTACGAGCAGTACTTC.